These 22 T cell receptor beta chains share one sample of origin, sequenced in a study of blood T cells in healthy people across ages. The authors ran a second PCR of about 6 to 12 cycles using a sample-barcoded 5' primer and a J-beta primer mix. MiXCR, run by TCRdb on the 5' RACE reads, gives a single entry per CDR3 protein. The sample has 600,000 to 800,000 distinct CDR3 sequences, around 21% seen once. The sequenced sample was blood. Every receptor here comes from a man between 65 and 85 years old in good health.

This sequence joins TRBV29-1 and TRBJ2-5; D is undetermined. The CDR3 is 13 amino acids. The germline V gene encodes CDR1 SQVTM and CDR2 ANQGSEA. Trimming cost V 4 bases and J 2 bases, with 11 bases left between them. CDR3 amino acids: CSVVGPTQETQYF. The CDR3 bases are TGCAGCGTTGTGGGCCCAACTCAAGAGACCCAGTACTTC.

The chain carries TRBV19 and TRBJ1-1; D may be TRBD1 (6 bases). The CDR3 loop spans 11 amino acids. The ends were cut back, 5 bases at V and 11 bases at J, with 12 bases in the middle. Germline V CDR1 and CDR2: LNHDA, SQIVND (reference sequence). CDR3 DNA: TGTGCCAGTAGTGACAGGCAACTCGCTTTCTTT. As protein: CASSDRQLAFF.

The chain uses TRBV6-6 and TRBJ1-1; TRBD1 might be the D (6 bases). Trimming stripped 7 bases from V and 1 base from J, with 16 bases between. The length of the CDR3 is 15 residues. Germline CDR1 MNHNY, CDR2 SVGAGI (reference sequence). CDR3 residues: CASTVQGHANTEAFF. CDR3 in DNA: TGTGCCAGCACCGTTCAGGGACACGCGAACACTGAAGCTTTCTTT.

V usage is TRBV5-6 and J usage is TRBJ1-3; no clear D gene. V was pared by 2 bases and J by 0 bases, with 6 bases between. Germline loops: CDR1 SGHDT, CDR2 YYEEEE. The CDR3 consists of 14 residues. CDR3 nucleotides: TGTGCCAGCAGCTTCCCCCCCTCTGGAAACACCATATATTTT. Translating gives CASSFPPSGNTIYF.

The CDR3 DNA follows: TGTGCCAGCCGACCCTCTGGGGGCAGTAACTATGGCTACACCTTC. Protein: CASRPSGGSNYGYTF. The V and J genes are TRBV6-5 and TRBJ1-2, with a tentative D call TRBD1 (6 bases). V lost 8 bases to trimming and J lost 1 base, with 17 bases between them. CDR1 is MNHEY, CDR2 SVGAGI, per germline. CDR3 size: 15 residues.

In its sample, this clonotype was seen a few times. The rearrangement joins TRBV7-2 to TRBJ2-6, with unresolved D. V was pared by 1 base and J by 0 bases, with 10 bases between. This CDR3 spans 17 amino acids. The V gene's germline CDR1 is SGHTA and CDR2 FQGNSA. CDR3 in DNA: TGTGCCAGCAGCTTAGTTTCTGGCGGCTCTGGGGCCAACGTCCTGACTTTC. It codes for CASSLVSGGSGANVLTF.

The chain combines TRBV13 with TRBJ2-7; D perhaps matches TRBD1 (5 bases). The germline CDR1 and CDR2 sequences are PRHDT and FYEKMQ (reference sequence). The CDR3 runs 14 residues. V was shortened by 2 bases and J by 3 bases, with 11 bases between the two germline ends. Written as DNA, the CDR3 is TGTGCCAGCAGCTTACCAGGGTCGAGCTACGAGCAGTACTTC. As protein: CASSLPGSSYEQYF.

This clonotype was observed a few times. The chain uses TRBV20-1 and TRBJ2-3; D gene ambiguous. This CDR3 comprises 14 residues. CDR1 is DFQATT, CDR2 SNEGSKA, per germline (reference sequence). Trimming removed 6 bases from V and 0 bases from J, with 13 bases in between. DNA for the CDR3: TGCAGTGCCAAACGGCCGGACAGCACAGATACGCAGTATTTT. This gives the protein CSAKRPDSTDTQYF.

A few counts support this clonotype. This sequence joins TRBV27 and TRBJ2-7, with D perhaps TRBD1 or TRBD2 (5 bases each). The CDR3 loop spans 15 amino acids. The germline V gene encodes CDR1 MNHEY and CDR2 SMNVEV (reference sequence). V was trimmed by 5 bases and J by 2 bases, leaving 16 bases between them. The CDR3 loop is CASSTTGTEAYEQYF. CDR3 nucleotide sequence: TGTGCCAGCAGTACAACCGGGACGGAGGCCTACGAGCAGTACTTC.

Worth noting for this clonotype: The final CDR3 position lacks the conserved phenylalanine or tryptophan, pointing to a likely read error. For the CDR3, the DNA is TGTGCCAGCAGTTACGGCGACAGATTTTACGGAAACACCATATATTAT. Translating it yields CASSYGDRFYGNTIYY. The chain combines TRBV6-5 with TRBJ1-3, with TRBD1 as a possible D gene (5 bases). Germline CDR1 MNHEY, CDR2 SVGAGI. The CDR3 sequence is 16 residues long. Deletions cut 2 bases from V and 4 bases from J, with 15 bases between.

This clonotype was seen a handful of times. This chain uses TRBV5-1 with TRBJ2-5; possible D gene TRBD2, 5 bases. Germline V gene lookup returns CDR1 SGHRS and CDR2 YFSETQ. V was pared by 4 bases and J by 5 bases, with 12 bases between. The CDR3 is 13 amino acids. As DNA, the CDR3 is TGCGCCAGCAGCCAAGAGGCGGGTGAGACCCAGTACTTC. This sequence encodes CASSQEAGETQYF.

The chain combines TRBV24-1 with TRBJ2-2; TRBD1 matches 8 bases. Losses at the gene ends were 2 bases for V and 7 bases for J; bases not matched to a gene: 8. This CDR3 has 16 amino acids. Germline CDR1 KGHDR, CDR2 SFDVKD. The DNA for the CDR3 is TGTGCCACCAGTGATTCGTCCCGGGACAGGTTCGGGGAGCTGTTTTTT. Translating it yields CATSDSSRDRFGELFF.

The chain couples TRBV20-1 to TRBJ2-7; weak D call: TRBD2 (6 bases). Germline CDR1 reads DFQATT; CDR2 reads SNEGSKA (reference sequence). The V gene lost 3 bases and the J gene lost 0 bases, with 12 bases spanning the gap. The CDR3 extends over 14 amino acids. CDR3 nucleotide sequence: TGCAGTGCTAGCTCCGGGACTCACTCCTACGAGCAGTACTTC. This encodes CSASSGTHSYEQYF.

CDR3 sequence reads: CASSGRAKNIQYF. The CDR3 DNA reads TGTGCCAGCAGTGGCAGGGCCAAAAACATTCAGTACTTC. The J gene is TRBJ2-4, the V gene TRBV6-2 or TRBV6-3; D gene ambiguous. V was cut by 5 bases and J by 1 base, with 6 bases left in between. CDR1 is MNHEY, CDR2 SVGEGT, per germline. This CDR3 spans 13 amino acids.

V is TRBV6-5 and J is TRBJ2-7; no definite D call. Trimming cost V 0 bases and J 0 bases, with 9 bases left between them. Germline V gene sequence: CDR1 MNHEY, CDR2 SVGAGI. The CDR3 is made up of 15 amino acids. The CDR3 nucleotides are TGTGCCAGCAGTTACTCGACCCTTAGCTCCTACGAGCAGTACTTC. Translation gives CASSYSTLSSYEQYF.

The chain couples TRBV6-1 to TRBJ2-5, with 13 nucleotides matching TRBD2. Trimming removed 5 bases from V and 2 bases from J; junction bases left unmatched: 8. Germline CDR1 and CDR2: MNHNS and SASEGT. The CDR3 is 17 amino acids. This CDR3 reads CASSRGLAGRGQETQYF. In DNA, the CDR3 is TGTGCCAGCAGTAGGGGACTAGCGGGAAGGGGACAAGAGACCCAGTACTTC.

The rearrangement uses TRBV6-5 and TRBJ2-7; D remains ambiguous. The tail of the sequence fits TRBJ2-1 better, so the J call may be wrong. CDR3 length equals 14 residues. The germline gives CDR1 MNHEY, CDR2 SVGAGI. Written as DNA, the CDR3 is TGTGCCAGCAGTTACTCGGGCCGAGACAATGAGCAGTTCTTC. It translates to CASSYSGRDNEQFF.

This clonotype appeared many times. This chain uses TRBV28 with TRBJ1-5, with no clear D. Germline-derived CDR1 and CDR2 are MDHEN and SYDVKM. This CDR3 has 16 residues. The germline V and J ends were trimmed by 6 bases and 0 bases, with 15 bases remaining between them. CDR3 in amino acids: CASSLARLHSNQPQHF. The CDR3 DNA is TGTGCCAGCAGCTTAGCCAGACTACATAGCAATCAGCCCCAGCATTTT.

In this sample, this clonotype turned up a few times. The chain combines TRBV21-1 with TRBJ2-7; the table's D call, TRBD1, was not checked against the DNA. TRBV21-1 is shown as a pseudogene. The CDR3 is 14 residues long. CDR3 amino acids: CAGRKRTGCDEQYF. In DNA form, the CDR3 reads TGTGCCGGTAGAAAACGGACAGGTTGTGATGAGCAGTACTTC.

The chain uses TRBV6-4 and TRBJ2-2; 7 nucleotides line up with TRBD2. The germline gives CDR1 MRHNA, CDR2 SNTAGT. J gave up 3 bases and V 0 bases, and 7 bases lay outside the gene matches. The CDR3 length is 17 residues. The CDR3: CASSDSISGIDTGELFF. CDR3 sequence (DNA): TGTGCCAGCAGTGACTCTATCAGCGGGATCGACACCGGGGAGCTGTTTTTT.

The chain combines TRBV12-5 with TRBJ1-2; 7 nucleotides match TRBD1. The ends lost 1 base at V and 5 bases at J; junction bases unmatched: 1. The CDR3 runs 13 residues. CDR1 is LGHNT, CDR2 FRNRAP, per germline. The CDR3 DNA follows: TGTGCTAGTGGTTTGGGGACAGGATATGGCTACACCTTC. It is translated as CASGLGTGYGYTF. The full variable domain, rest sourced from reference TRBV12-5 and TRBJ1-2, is DARVTQTPRHKVTEMGQEVTMRCQPILGHNTVFWYRQTMMQGLELLAYFRNRAPLDDSGMPKDRFSAEMPDATLATLKIQPSEPRDSAVYFCASGLGTGYGYTFGSGTRLTVV.

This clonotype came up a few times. The CDR3 DNA reads TGTGCCAGCAGCCAAGGTACTAATGAGCAGTTCTTC. Amino acids: CASSQGTNEQFF. The chain couples TRBV3-1 to TRBJ2-1; D unresolved. Germline-derived CDR1 and CDR2 are LGHDT and YNNKEL (reference sequence). Trimming removed 1 base at V and 7 bases at J, with 5 bases between. The CDR3 totals 12 residues.